This record looks at one TCR beta chain sequence and its context. Antigen specificity is unknown. Every patient had relapsed following autologous stem cell transplantation, and cohorts differed in brentuximab vedotin exposure. The source of the sample is a study of PD-1 blockade in classical Hodgkin lymphoma. Looking at the study overall: Patients had nivolumab dosed at 3 mg/kg, delivered intravenously every 2 weeks. Study-level findings and limits: Patients who initiated nivolumab within 1 year of ASCT were excluded. Newly diagnosed patients had baseline TCR diversity that was reportedly lower than that of healthy donors.

TCRdb's table, derived via immunoSEQ multiplex PCR, lists solely in-frame clones and lacks some. This table has approximately 11,000 clones, 80% to 90% appearing once. Looked up from germline, CDR1 is SEHNR and CDR2 is FQNEAQ (reference sequence). Trimming removed 3 bases at V and 3 bases at J, with 9 bases between. This CDR3 comprises 13 residues. The rearrangement joins TRBV7-9 to TRBJ2-7, with D perhaps matching TRBD1 or TRBD2 (5 bases each). The sequence derives from a human donor with classical Hodgkin lymphoma. The specimen was peripheral blood mononuclear cells (PBMCs), collected at baseline. CDR3 region: CASSFGDGYEQYF. As DNA, the CDR3 is TGTGCCAGCAGCTTCGGGGACGGCTACGAGCAGTACTTC.